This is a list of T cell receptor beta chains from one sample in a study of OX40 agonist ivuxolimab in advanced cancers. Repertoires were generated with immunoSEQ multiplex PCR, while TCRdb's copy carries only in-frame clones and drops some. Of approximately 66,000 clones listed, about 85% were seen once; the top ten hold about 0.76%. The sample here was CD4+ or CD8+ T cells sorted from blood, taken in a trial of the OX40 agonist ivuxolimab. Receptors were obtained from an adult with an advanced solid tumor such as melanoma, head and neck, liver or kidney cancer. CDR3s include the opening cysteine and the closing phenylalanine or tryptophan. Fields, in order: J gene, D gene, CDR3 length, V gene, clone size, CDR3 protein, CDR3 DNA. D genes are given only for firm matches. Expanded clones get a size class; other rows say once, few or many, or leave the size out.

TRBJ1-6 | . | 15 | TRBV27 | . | CASSLSLDPRKPLHF | TGTGCCAGCAGTTTATCCCTCGATCCGCGGAAACCCCTCCACTTT
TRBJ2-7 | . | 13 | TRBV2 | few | CASRGPRPYEQYF | TGTGCCAGCAGGGGACCCCGGCCCTACGAGCAGTACTTC
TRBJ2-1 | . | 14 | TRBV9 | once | CASSVVQGSNEQFF | TGTGCCAGCAGCGTAGTACAGGGTAGCAATGAGCAGTTCTTC
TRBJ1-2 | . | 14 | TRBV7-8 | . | CASSPRTLNYGYTF | TGTGCCAGCAGCCCACGGACCTTGAACTATGGCTACACCTTC
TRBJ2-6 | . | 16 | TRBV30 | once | CAWKVWRSSGANVLTF | TGTGCCTGGAAAGTGTGGCGTAGCTCTGGGGCCAACGTCCTGACTTTC
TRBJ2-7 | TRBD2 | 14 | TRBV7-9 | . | CASSQHLAGDEQYF | TGTGCCAGCAGCCAACACCTAGCGGGAGACGAGCAGTACTTC
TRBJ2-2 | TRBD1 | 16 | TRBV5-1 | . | CASSLQTGANTGELFF | TGCGCCAGCAGCTTACAAACAGGGGCGAACACCGGGGAGCTGTTTTTT
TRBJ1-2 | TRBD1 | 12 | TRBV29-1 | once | CSVEGATGPYTF | TGCAGCGTTGAGGGGGCGACAGGGCCCTACACCTTC
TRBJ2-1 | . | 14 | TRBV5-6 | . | CASSLGSPGNEQFF | TGTGCCAGCAGCTTAGGCAGCCCTGGCAATGAGCAGTTCTTC
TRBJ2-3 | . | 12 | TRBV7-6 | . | CASSFPLGTQYF | TGTGCCAGCAGCTTCCCCCTCGGTACGCAGTATTTT
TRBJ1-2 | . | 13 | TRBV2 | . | CASSETQGYGYTF | TGTGCCAGCTCAGAAACCCAGGGTTATGGCTACACCTTC
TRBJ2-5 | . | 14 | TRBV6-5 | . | CASRSGTLGETQYF | TGTGCCAGCAGGAGTGGGACGCTGGGAGAGACCCAGTACTTC
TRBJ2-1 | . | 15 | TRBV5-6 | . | CASSLWRGTYNEQFF | TGTGCCAGCAGCTTGTGGAGGGGGACCTACAATGAGCAGTTCTTC
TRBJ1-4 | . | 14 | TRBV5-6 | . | CASRPVGGDEKLFF | TGTGCCAGCAGACCGGTTGGGGGGGATGAAAAACTGTTTTTT
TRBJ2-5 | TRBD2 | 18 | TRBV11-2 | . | CASSLAGGIAGGRETQYF | TGTGCCAGCAGCCTAGCCGGTGGGATAGCGGGAGGTCGGGAGACCCAGTACTTC
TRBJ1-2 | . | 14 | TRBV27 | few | CASSVGGRNYGYTF | TGTGCCAGCAGCGTGGGTGGTCGTAACTATGGCTACACCTTC
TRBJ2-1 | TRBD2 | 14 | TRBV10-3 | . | CAIRVAGGPYEQFF | TGTGCCATCAGGGTAGCGGGGGGGCCTTATGAGCAGTTCTTC
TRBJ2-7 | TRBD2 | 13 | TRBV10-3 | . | CAISVAAGGEQYF | TGTGCCATCAGTGTCGCCGCGGGAGGCGAGCAGTACTTC
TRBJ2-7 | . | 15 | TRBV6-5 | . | CASSTPLGGTYEQYF | TGTGCCAGCAGTACCCCCCTTGGGGGTACCTACGAGCAGTACTTC
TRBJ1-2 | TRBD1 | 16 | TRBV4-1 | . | CASSRAGQVTNYGYTF | TGCGCCAGCAGCCGCGCGGGACAGGTAACTAACTATGGCTACACCTTC
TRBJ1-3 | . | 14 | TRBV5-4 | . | CASSVGLGGHTIYF | TGTGCCAGCAGCGTGGGCCTAGGTGGCCACACCATATATTTT
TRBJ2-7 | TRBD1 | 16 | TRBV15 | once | CATSRGPGQGTYEQYF | TGTGCCACCAGCAGAGGACCGGGACAGGGGACCTACGAGCAGTACTTC
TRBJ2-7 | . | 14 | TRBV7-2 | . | CASSPWSSSYEQYF | TGTGCCAGCAGCCCTTGGAGCAGCTCCTACGAGCAGTACTTC
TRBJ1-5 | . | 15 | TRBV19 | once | CASSISRVSNQPQHF | TGTGCCAGTAGTATTAGCAGAGTTAGCAATCAGCCCCAGCATTTT
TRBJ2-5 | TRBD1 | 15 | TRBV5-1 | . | CASSLTGERRKTQYF | TGCGCCAGCAGCTTAACAGGGGAGCGTAGAAAGACCCAGTACTTC
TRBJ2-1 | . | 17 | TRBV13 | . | CASSSPPYRGGNNEQFF | TGTGCCAGCAGCTCGCCCCCTTATAGGGGGGGGAACAATGAGCAGTTCTTC
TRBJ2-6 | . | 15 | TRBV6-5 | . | CASSLGTPGANVLTF | TGTGCCAGCAGTCTCGGGACGCCTGGGGCCAACGTCCTGACTTTC